The rows below give T cell receptor beta chains drawn from one sample of a study of vaccination and CD4 T cells after COVID-19. Their recognized antigens are unknown. TCRdb re-called the PCR reads through MiXCR, storing one row per CDR3 protein. The sample lists 25,000 to 30,000 distinct CDR3 sequences; around a third were seen once. The material was CD4+ T cells from blood, cultured in vitro, obtained about 7 months after SARS-CoV-2 vaccination. These receptors were taken from a human donor who had recovered from COVID-19. Both conserved end residues are part of each CDR3. D genes are given only for firm matches. Rows give clone size only sometimes, using once, few, many, or a class for an expanded clone.

d_gene	v_gene	abundance	j_gene	CDR3nt	CDR3aa
NA	TRBV7-9	few	TRBJ2-3	TGTGCCAGCAGCCCGTCCGGACACCCCGATACGCAGTATTTT	CASSPSGHPDTQYF
TRBD2	TRBV20-1	NA	TRBJ2-7	TGCAGTGCTAGTCCCCTAGCGGAGGCCACCTACGAGCAGTACTTC	CSASPLAEATYEQYF
NA	TRBV20-1	few	TRBJ1-1	TGCAGTGCTAGAGATCTTGTCAGGACAGCTCTTAACACTGAAGCTTTCTTT	CSARDLVRTALNTEAFF
TRBD1	TRBV7-2	NA	TRBJ1-1	TGTGCCAGCAGCTTGGGAGGGACAGGGAACACTGAAGCTTTCTTT	CASSLGGTGNTEAFF
NA	TRBV18	NA	TRBJ2-6	TGTGCCAGCTCACCGGACAGCTCTGGGGCCAACGTCCTGACTTTC	CASSPDSSGANVLTF
NA	TRBV20-1	NA	TRBJ2-3	TGCAGTGCTAGTGGGTCAGGGGAAGAGGGGCAGTATTTT	CSASGSGEEGQYF
TRBD1	TRBV28	few	TRBJ2-7	TGTGCCAGCAGAGAAACAGGGGCCTCCTACGAGCAGTACTTC	CASRETGASYEQYF
NA	TRBV19	NA	TRBJ2-3	TGTGCCAGTAGTATGGGAGATACGCAGTATTTT	CASSMGDTQYF
NA	TRBV19	few	TRBJ1-2	TGTGCCAGTAGTATAAGTGCTAACTATGGCTACACCTTC	CASSISANYGYTF
TRBD1	TRBV19	few	TRBJ1-2	TGTGCCAGTAGCATTTCCAGGGGGCGAAGTGCCTATGGCTACACCTTC	CASSISRGRSAYGYTF
TRBD1	TRBV28	NA	TRBJ1-1	TGTGCCAGCAGTGAAAGGGACAGGGTGAACACTGAAGCTTTCTTT	CASSERDRVNTEAFF
TRBD2	TRBV7-9	few	TRBJ2-7	TGTGCCAGCAGCCCACCGTGGAGGGTAGCGGGAGCTGACGAGCAGTACTTC	CASSPPWRVAGADEQYF
TRBD2	TRBV20-1	few	TRBJ2-3	TGCAGTGCTAGCCTTAGCGGGAGGGGGGATACGCAGTATTTT	CSASLSGRGDTQYF
NA	TRBV9	NA	TRBJ2-7	TGTGCCAGCAGCGTAGGGAACGAGCAGTACTTC	CASSVGNEQYF
TRBD1	TRBV20-1	NA	TRBJ2-1	TGCAGTACCGAATCCGGGACAGGGGGCTACAATGAGCAGTTCTTC	CSTESGTGGYNEQFF
NA	TRBV7-2	NA	TRBJ2-5	TGTGCCAGCAGCTTTGGTCTAGAGACCCAGTACTTC	CASSFGLETQYF
TRBD2	TRBV2	once	TRBJ2-3	TGTGCCAGCACCCGGACTAGCGGTAGCACAGATACGCAGTATTTT	CASTRTSGSTDTQYF
NA	TRBV6-2/TRBV6-3	NA	TRBJ1-5	TGTGCCAGCAAAACTGGACGGCGGGCCAATCAGCCCCAGCATTTT	CASKTGRRANQPQHF
TRBD2	TRBV20-1	NA	TRBJ2-1	TGCAGTGCTAGGGGCGGGACTAGCTCCTACAATGAGCAGTTCTTC	CSARGGTSSYNEQFF
TRBD2	TRBV19	NA	TRBJ2-7	TGTGCCAGTAGTAAATCTAGAGCGGGGACTTGGGAGCAGTACTTC	CASSKSRAGTWEQYF
NA	TRBV6-1	few	TRBJ2-5	TGTGCCAGCAGCCGCCTCCTATGGCGTAGTGGAGAGACCCAGTACTTC	CASSRLLWRSGETQYF
TRBD2	TRBV6-5	NA	TRBJ2-5	TGTGCCAGCAGTTACTCCTGGCCTAGCGGGTACCAAGAGACCCAGTACTTC	CASSYSWPSGYQETQYF
NA	TRBV11-2	NA	TRBJ2-5	TGTGCCAGCAGCTTAGTTGGACTGGGAGCGGTACAAGAGACCCAGTACTTC	CASSLVGLGAVQETQYF
NA	TRBV7-2	NA	TRBJ1-5	TGTGCCAGCAGCTTACAGGGAAACAATCAGCCCCAGCATTTT	CASSLQGNNQPQHF
TRBD1	TRBV10-1	NA	TRBJ2-3	TGCGCCAGCAGAATTGACAGGGTCGGCACAGATACGCAGTATTTT	CASRIDRVGTDTQYF
TRBD1	TRBV7-9	NA	TRBJ2-7	TGTGCCAGCAGCAGGACAGGGGTAGCCTACGAGCAGTACTTC	CASSRTGVAYEQYF
TRBD1	TRBV7-8	NA	TRBJ2-1	TGTGCCAGCAGCATCGACAGGGGGAATGAGCAGTTCTTC	CASSIDRGNEQFF
TRBD2	TRBV20-1	NA	TRBJ2-3	TGCAGTGCTAGAGATCCGTGGGAGGGCCGCACAGATACGCAGTATTTT	CSARDPWEGRTDTQYF
TRBD2	TRBV19	NA	TRBJ2-1	TGTGCCAGTAGTGGGGGTCCGGGGGGCTCCTACAATGAGCAGTTCTTC	CASSGGPGGSYNEQFF
TRBD2	TRBV7-9	NA	TRBJ2-5	TGTGCCAGCAGCCGGATACTAGCGGGAGCACAGACCCAGTACTTC	CASSRILAGAQTQYF
NA	TRBV20-1	few	TRBJ1-1	TGCAGTGCTAGAGTGGGTGGGACTGAAGCTTTCTTT	CSARVGGTEAFF
NA	TRBV10-1	NA	TRBJ2-7	TGCGCCAGCAGTGAGTCCGCGGGCAAGTACGAGCAGTACTTC	CASSESAGKYEQYF
TRBD2	TRBV20-1	NA	TRBJ2-1	TGCAGTGCTCCTCAAAGGGGAGGGTCCTCCTACAATGAGCAGTTCTTC	CSAPQRGGSSYNEQFF
NA	TRBV28	NA	TRBJ1-5	TGTGCCAGCAGCGTGAATCAGCCCCAGCATTTT	CASSVNQPQHF
NA	TRBV20-1	few	TRBJ1-1	TGCAGTGCTTCCACCCTACAGGAGATGAACACTGAAGCTTTCTTT	CSASTLQEMNTEAFF
TRBD1	TRBV7-6	medium-sized	TRBJ1-6	TGTGCCAGCAGCTTATCAGGGGGTAATTCACCCCTCCACTTT	CASSLSGGNSPLHF
TRBD2	TRBV14	NA	TRBJ2-5	TGTGCCAGCAGCCAGGGAACTAGCGGTGGAGAGACCCAGTACTTC	CASSQGTSGGETQYF
NA	TRBV7-2	NA	TRBJ2-2	TGTGCCAGCAGCCCCGAGTCGTCCGGGGAGCTGTTTTTT	CASSPESSGELFF
NA	TRBV6-5	few	TRBJ1-5	TGTGCCAGCAGTTACGACGGGAATCAGCCCCAGCATTTT	CASSYDGNQPQHF
TRBD1	TRBV6-1	once	TRBJ1-2	TGTGCCAGCAGGCTCATTCGGACAGGGGGGGAGGATGGCTACACCTTC	CASRLIRTGGEDGYTF
NA	TRBV28	NA	TRBJ1-5	TGTGCCACAAGGACAGAACTACTGGAGCCCCAGCATTTT	CATRTELLEPQHF
TRBD1	TRBV7-8	few	TRBJ2-7	TGTGCCAGCAGCCCCCCGGGACAGGGAGGGTCATGGCTTGACGAGCAGTACTTC	CASSPPGQGGSWLDEQYF
NA	TRBV28	NA	TRBJ2-3	TGTGCCAGCAGGGGCCGTCCGGCTCGGGATACGCAGTATTTT	CASRGRPARDTQYF
NA	TRBV20-1	NA	TRBJ2-5	TGCAGTGCTCCCGGGACGGCTCCTCAAGAGACCCAGTACTTC	CSAPGTAPQETQYF
TRBD2	TRBV20-1	NA	TRBJ2-5	TGCAGTGCTAGAGATCTTGGGGACTACTTACAAGAGACCCAGTACTTC	CSARDLGDYLQETQYF
TRBD1	TRBV6-1	few	TRBJ1-2	TGTGCCAGCAGGCAGGGGGCGTACTATGGCTACACCTTC	CASRQGAYYGYTF
NA	TRBV20-1	few	TRBJ2-3	TGCAGTGCAACGAGCGGGAGCACAGATACGCAGTATTTT	CSATSGSTDTQYF
NA	TRBV20-1	few	TRBJ2-5	TGCAGTGCTAGAGATCGCCTCCGCGGGCAAGAGACCCAGTACTTC	CSARDRLRGQETQYF
NA	TRBV20-1	NA	TRBJ2-3	TGCAGTGCTAGTACGACGGACGCAGGCCCAGATACGCAGTATTTT	CSASTTDAGPDTQYF
NA	TRBV25-1	few	TRBJ1-5	TGTGCCAGCAGTGAACAGCTCCGGGATAGCAATCAGCCCCAGCATTTT	CASSEQLRDSNQPQHF
TRBD1	TRBV6-5	once	TRBJ2-1	TGTGCCAGCAGTTCAACCGGGACAGGTCCGTACAATGAGCAGTTCTTC	CASSSTGTGPYNEQFF
NA	TRBV6-5	few	TRBJ2-5	TGTGCCAGCAGTTATCTACTCAGGGAGACCCAGTACTTC	CASSYLLRETQYF
TRBD1	TRBV7-2	NA	TRBJ2-1	TGTGCCAGCAGCCCCTGGACAGGGGATCGCTATGAGCAGTTCTTC	CASSPWTGDRYEQFF
NA	TRBV30	once	TRBJ1-2	TGTGCCTGGAGTGTTTCAGGGGCAAGTGGCTACACCTTC	CAWSVSGASGYTF